A selection of T cell receptor beta chains follows, all from one sample in a study of blood T cell repertoires in COVID-19. Generated by immunoSEQ multiplex PCR, the TCRdb table keeps only in-frame clones and is missing some. The table lists about 230,000 clones, roughly 80% of them singletons. Sequences were obtained from peripheral blood. These receptors originate from an elderly woman with acute or convalescent COVID-19. The CDR3 runs from the conserved cysteine through the conserved F or W. Each record gives: CDR3 DNA, CDR3 protein, clone size, V gene, J gene, D gene. A D gene is named only where the DNA matches it firmly. Clone size is given for some rows only: seen once, a few or many times, or a class if the clone is expanded.

CDR3 DNA: TGCGCCAGCCAACAGGGGGCAACAGATACGCAGTATTTT
CDR3 protein: CASQQGATDTQYF
clone size: NA
V gene: TRBV5-1
J gene: TRBJ2-3
D gene: TRBD1

CDR3 DNA: TGTGCCAGCAGCTCCATGATCGGTAGGGGCACCGGGGAGCTGTTTTTT
CDR3 protein: CASSSMIGRGTGELFF
clone size: NA
V gene: TRBV3-1/TRBV3-2
J gene: TRBJ2-2
D gene: NA

CDR3 DNA: TGTGCCATCAGTGCCCGACTAGCGCGGAACACCGGGGAGCTGTTTTTT
CDR3 protein: CAISARLARNTGELFF
clone size: few
V gene: TRBV10-3
J gene: TRBJ2-2
D gene: TRBD2

CDR3 DNA: TGTGCCAGCAGCGCCGCGGGGGGAGGAGAGACCCAGTACTTC
CDR3 protein: CASSAAGGGETQYF
clone size: NA
V gene: TRBV11-3
J gene: TRBJ2-5
D gene: TRBD2

CDR3 DNA: TGCGCCAGCAGCTCCAGGGACAGGGAGTCCTATAATTCACCCCTCCACTTT
CDR3 protein: CASSSRDRESYNSPLHF
clone size: few
V gene: TRBV5-1
J gene: TRBJ1-6
D gene: TRBD1

CDR3 DNA: TGTGCCAGCAGCTTACAGGGGGCGGTTCAGCCCCAGCATTTT
CDR3 protein: CASSLQGAVQPQHF
clone size: NA
V gene: TRBV5-4
J gene: TRBJ1-5
D gene: TRBD1

CDR3 DNA: TGTGCCAGCAGAGTCCGGGACAGAGATAATTCACCCCTCCACTTT
CDR3 protein: CASRVRDRDNSPLHF
clone size: NA
V gene: TRBV5-6
J gene: TRBJ1-6
D gene: TRBD1

CDR3 DNA: TGTGCCGTTGCAGGGGGCGGTGGCTACACCTTC
CDR3 protein: CAVAGGGGYTF
clone size: NA
V gene: TRBV30
J gene: TRBJ1-2
D gene: TRBD1

CDR3 DNA: TGTGCCAGCAGTGCGAGTGGAGGGCGCAATGAGCAGTTCTTC
CDR3 protein: CASSASGGRNEQFF
clone size: NA
V gene: TRBV6-4
J gene: TRBJ2-1
D gene: NA

CDR3 DNA: TGTGCCAGCACGCTAGTGGAAGATACGCAGTATTTT
CDR3 protein: CASTLVEDTQYF
clone size: NA
V gene: TRBV2
J gene: TRBJ2-3
D gene: NA

CDR3 DNA: TGTGCCAGCTCACCACCGGGGGGGGACAATGAGCAGTTCTTC
CDR3 protein: CASSPPGGDNEQFF
clone size: NA
V gene: TRBV18
J gene: TRBJ2-1
D gene: TRBD2

CDR3 DNA: TGTGCCAGCAGGCTAAATAGCGGGGGGGGCCCGAAGCAGTTCTTC
CDR3 protein: CASRLNSGGGPKQFF
clone size: once
V gene: TRBV6-5
J gene: TRBJ2-1
D gene: TRBD2

CDR3 DNA: TGTGCCAGCAGCCAACGACGGGTAAAGACCGGGGAGCTGTTTTTT
CDR3 protein: CASSQRRVKTGELFF
clone size: NA
V gene: TRBV14
J gene: TRBJ2-2
D gene: NA

CDR3 DNA: TGTGCCTCAGGCGGGCAGAACCAAGAGACCCAGTACTTC
CDR3 protein: CASGGQNQETQYF
clone size: few
V gene: TRBV10-3
J gene: TRBJ2-5
D gene: NA

CDR3 DNA: TGTGCCAGCAGCTTGCGTTGGGGGGACTATGAAAAACTGTTTTTT
CDR3 protein: CASSLRWGDYEKLFF
clone size: once
V gene: TRBV5-5
J gene: TRBJ1-4
D gene: NA

CDR3 DNA: TGTGCCAGTTCACCGGGACTTCCTAGCTCCTACGAGCAGTACTTC
CDR3 protein: CASSPGLPSSYEQYF
clone size: NA
V gene: TRBV19
J gene: TRBJ2-7
D gene: NA

CDR3 DNA: TGTGCCAGCAGTCTGGGGACAAGCTCGAACTATGGCTACACCTTC
CDR3 protein: CASSLGTSSNYGYTF
clone size: NA
V gene: TRBV5-4
J gene: TRBJ1-2
D gene: NA

CDR3 DNA: TGTGCCAGCTCACGATCTCCAGGGGGCGAGGGACACACCATATATTTT
CDR3 protein: CASSRSPGGEGHTIYF
clone size: NA
V gene: TRBV18
J gene: TRBJ1-3
D gene: TRBD1

CDR3 DNA: TGTGCCAGTAGGCTTCGGGGGGCAAATCAGCCCCAGCATTTT
CDR3 protein: CASRLRGANQPQHF
clone size: NA
V gene: TRBV19
J gene: TRBJ1-5
D gene: NA

CDR3 DNA: TGTGCCAGCAGCTCGCGGACAGGCGTCTCTGGAAACACCATATATTTT
CDR3 protein: CASSSRTGVSGNTIYF
clone size: few
V gene: TRBV5-5
J gene: TRBJ1-3
D gene: TRBD1

CDR3 DNA: TGTGCCAGCAGTCGCGGCGAGAATTCACCCCTCCACTTT
CDR3 protein: CASSRGENSPLHF
clone size: NA
V gene: TRBV6-4
J gene: TRBJ1-6
D gene: NA

CDR3 DNA: TGTGCCAGCAGCCCCTTATACGAGCAGTACTTC
CDR3 protein: CASSPLYEQYF
clone size: once
V gene: TRBV4-2
J gene: TRBJ2-7
D gene: NA

CDR3 DNA: TGTGCCATCGGGAGCTCCTACGAGCAGTACTTC
CDR3 protein: CAIGSSYEQYF
clone size: NA
V gene: TRBV6-6
J gene: TRBJ2-7
D gene: NA

CDR3 DNA: TGTGCCATACAAGACAGCCTTAGCAATCAGCCCCAGCATTTT
CDR3 protein: CAIQDSLSNQPQHF
clone size: NA
V gene: TRBV10-3
J gene: TRBJ1-5
D gene: NA

CDR3 DNA: TGTGCCAGCGCGGAAAGGGGGCCCACCGGGGAGCTGTTTTTT
CDR3 protein: CASAERGPTGELFF
clone size: NA
V gene: TRBV6-6
J gene: TRBJ2-2
D gene: TRBD1

CDR3 DNA: TGTGCCAGCCGGGGTGAAAAACTGTTTTTT
CDR3 protein: CASRGEKLFF
clone size: NA
V gene: TRBV28
J gene: TRBJ1-4
D gene: NA

CDR3 DNA: TGTGCTAGTGGTTTATGGGGGACAGCGAACTATGGCTACACCTTC
CDR3 protein: CASGLWGTANYGYTF
clone size: NA
V gene: TRBV12-5
J gene: TRBJ1-2
D gene: TRBD1

CDR3 DNA: TGTGCCAGCGGCAGTGTAACGTATGGCTACACCTTC
CDR3 protein: CASGSVTYGYTF
clone size: NA
V gene: TRBV6-5
J gene: TRBJ1-2
D gene: NA

CDR3 DNA: TGTGCCAGCAGTGGGGACAGGGCATCCACTGAAGCTTTCTTT
CDR3 protein: CASSGDRASTEAFF
clone size: NA
V gene: TRBV25-1
J gene: TRBJ1-1
D gene: TRBD1

CDR3 DNA: TGTGCCAGCAGCTTAGTGTCAGGGGAAAAACTGTTTTTT
CDR3 protein: CASSLVSGEKLFF
clone size: few
V gene: TRBV7-9
J gene: TRBJ1-4
D gene: NA

CDR3 DNA: TGTGCCAGCAGCCCATCCGGGACAGTACTCAATGAGCAGTTCTTC
CDR3 protein: CASSPSGTVLNEQFF
clone size: NA
V gene: TRBV7-8
J gene: TRBJ2-1
D gene: TRBD1

CDR3 DNA: TGTGCCAGCAGGCGAGCGTCCCACGAGCAGTACTTC
CDR3 protein: CASRRASHEQYF
clone size: NA
V gene: TRBV6-5
J gene: TRBJ2-7
D gene: NA

CDR3 DNA: TGTGCCAGCAGTTTAGGCCAGGGACTACCCTACGAGCAGTACTTC
CDR3 protein: CASSLGQGLPYEQYF
clone size: NA
V gene: TRBV28
J gene: TRBJ2-7
D gene: TRBD2

CDR3 DNA: TGCGCCAGCAGCTTGGACTATACCGAGCAGTACTTC
CDR3 protein: CASSLDYTEQYF
clone size: NA
V gene: TRBV5-1
J gene: TRBJ2-7
D gene: NA

CDR3 DNA: TGTGCCAGCAGCCGGGACTATGGCTACACCTTC
CDR3 protein: CASSRDYGYTF
clone size: NA
V gene: TRBV5-6
J gene: TRBJ1-2
D gene: NA

CDR3 DNA: TGTGCCAGCAGTTTTTTGCAGGGCGGCAATCAGCCCCAGCATTTT
CDR3 protein: CASSFLQGGNQPQHF
clone size: NA
V gene: TRBV28
J gene: TRBJ1-5
D gene: NA